One T cell receptor (beta chain) is described in this entry. Seattle patients were enrolled while actively infected and followed longitudinally. This table comes from immunoSEQ multiplex PCR, and its TCRdb copy is limited to in-frame clones, with some not included. Seen here are 60,000 to 65,000 clones, about 80% observed once, and the top ten hold 14%. The sample belongs to a study of blood T cell repertoires in COVID-19. The CDR3 is 14 residues long. V gave up 6 bases and J gave up 1 base, with 12 bases separating them. Germline assignment: CDR1 SNHLY and CDR2 FYNNEI. This chain links TRBV2 with TRBJ1-2; a weak D match, TRBD1 (6 bases). Material: peripheral blood. The TCR sequence derives from a man aged 55 to 70 with COVID-19, enrolled during active disease. Written as DNA, the CDR3 is TGTGCCAGCAGATTACAGGGTTTTAACTATGGCTACACCTTC. It codes for CASRLQGFNYGYTF.